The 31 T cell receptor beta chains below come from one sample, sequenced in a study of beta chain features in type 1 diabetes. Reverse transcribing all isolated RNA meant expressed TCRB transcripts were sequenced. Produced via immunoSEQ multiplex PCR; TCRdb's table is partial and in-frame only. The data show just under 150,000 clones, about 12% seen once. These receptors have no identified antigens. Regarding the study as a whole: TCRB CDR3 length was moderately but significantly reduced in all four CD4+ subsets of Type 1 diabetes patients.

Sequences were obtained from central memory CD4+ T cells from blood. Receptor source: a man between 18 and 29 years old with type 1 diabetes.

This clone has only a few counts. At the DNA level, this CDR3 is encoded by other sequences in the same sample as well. CDR3 in DNA: TGCAGTGCTCTGAGGATAGATACGCAGTATTTT. Residues: CSALRIDTQYF. The rearrangement joins TRBV20-1 to TRBJ2-3, with unresolved D. Germline CDR1 DFQATT, CDR2 SNEGSKA (reference sequence). The V end lost 5 bases, the J end lost 5 bases, and 8 bases lay between the germline ends. The CDR3 is 11 residues long.

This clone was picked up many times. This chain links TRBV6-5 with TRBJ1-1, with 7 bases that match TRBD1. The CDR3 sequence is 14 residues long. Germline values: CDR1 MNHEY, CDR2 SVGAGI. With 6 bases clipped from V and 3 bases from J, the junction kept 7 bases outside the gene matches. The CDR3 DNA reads TGTGCCAGCAGATCGACAGGGATGGACACTGAAGCTTTCTTT. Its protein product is CASRSTGMDTEAFF.

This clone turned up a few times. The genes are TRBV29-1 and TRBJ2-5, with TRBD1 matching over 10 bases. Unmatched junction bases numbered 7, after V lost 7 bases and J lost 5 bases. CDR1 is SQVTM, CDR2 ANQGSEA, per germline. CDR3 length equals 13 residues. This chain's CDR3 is CSGGQGFVETQYF. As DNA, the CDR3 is TGCAGCGGGGGACAGGGGTTCGTGGAGACCCAGTACTTC.

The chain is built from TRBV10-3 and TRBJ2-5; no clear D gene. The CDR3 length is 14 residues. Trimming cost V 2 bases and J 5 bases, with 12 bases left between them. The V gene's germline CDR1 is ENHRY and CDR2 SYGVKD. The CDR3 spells CAISEGHPMETQYF. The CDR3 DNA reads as TGTGCCATCAGTGAGGGCCATCCGATGGAGACCCAGTACTTC.

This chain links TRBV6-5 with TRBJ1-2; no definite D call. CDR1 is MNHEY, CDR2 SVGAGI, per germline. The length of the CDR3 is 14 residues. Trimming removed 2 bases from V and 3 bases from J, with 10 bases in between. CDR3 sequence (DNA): TGTGCCAGCAGTTACCGAAGACCTGACTATGGCTACACCTTC. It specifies CASSYRRPDYGYTF.

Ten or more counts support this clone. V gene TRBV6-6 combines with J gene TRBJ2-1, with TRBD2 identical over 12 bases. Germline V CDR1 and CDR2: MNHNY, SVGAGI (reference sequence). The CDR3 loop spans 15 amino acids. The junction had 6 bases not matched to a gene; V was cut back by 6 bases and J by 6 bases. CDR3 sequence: CASSPLAGGGNEQFF. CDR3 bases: TGTGCCAGCAGCCCACTAGCGGGAGGTGGCAATGAGCAGTTCTTC.

In DNA, the CDR3 is TGTGCCTGGAGTAGATTAGGGGGCGAAAAACTGTTTTTT. Its translation: CAWSRLGGEKLFF. The gene calls are TRBV30 and TRBJ1-4; TRBD1 matches at 7 bases. After removal of 2 bases from V and 8 bases from J, the junction contained 5 bases not matched to a gene. The CDR3 consists of 13 residues. Germline CDR1 GTSNPN, CDR2 SVGIG (reference sequence).

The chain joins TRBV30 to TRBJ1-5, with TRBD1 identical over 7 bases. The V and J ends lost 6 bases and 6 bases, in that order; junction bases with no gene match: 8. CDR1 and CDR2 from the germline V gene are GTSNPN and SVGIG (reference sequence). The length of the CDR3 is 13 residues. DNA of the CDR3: TGTGCCTGTTCTTCGGGACAGCTTCAGCCCCAGCATTTT. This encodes CACSSGQLQPQHF.

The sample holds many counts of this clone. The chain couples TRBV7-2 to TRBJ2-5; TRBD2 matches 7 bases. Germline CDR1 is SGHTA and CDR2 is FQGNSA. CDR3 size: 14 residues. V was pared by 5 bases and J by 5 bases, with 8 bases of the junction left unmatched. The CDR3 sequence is CASSRPGLVETQYF. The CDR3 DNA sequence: TGTGCCAGCAGCCGACCCGGACTAGTGGAGACCCAGTACTTC.

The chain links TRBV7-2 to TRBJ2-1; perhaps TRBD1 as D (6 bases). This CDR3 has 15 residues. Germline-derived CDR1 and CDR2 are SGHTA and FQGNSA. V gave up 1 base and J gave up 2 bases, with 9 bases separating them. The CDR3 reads CASSLDGGPYNEQFF. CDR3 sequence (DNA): TGTGCCAGCAGCTTAGATGGGGGCCCCTACAATGAGCAGTTCTTC.

CDR3 bases: TGTGCCAGCAGCTTGGGCACCACCCCTGGGACTGAAGCTTTCTTT. Its protein product is CASSLGTTPGTEAFF. The V and J genes are TRBV5-8 and TRBJ1-1; no reliable D call. Germline-derived CDR1 and CDR2 are SGHTS and YDEGEE. This CDR3 has 15 amino acids. Trimming left V 0 bases short and J 5 bases short, with 14 bases between.

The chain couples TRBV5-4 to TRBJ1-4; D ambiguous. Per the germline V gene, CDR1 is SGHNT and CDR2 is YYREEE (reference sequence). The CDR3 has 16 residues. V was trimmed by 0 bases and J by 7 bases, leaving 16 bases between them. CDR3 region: CASSLAVTAESEKLFF. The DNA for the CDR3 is TGTGCCAGCAGCTTGGCCGTCACAGCCGAGAGTGAAAAACTGTTTTTT. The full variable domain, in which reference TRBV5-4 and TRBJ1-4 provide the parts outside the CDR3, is ETGVTQSPTHLIKTRGQQVTLRCSSQSGHNTVSWYQQALGQGPQFIFQYYREEENGRGNFPPRFSGLQFPNYSSELNVNALELDDSALYLCASSLAVTAESEKLFFGSGTQLSVL.

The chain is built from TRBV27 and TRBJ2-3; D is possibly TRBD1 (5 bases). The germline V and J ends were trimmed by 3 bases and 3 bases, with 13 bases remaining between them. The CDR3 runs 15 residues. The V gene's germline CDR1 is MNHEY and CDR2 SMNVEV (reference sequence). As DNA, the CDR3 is TGTGCCAGCAGTTTCGCGGACACTCGGACAGATACGCAGTATTTT. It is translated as CASSFADTRTDTQYF.

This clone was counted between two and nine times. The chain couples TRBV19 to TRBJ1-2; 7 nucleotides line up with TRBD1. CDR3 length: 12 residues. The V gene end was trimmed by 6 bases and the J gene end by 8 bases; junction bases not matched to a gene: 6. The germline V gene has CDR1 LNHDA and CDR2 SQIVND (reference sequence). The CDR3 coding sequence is TGTGCCAGTAGCCACAGGGGAGGCGGCTACACCTTC. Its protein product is CASSHRGGGYTF.

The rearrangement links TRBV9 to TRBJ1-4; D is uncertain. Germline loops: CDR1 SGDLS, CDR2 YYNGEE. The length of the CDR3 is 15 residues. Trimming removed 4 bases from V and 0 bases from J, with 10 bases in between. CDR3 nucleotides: TGTGCCAGCAGCTCCCAAGGGACAACTAATGAAAAACTGTTTTTT. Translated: CASSSQGTTNEKLFF.

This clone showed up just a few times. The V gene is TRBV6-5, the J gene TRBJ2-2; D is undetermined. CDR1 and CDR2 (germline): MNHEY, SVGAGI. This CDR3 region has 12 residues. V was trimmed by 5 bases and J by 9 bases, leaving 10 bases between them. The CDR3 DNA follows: TGTGCCAGCAGTCCTCCCAAGCGGGAGCTGTTTTTT. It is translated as CASSPPKRELFF.

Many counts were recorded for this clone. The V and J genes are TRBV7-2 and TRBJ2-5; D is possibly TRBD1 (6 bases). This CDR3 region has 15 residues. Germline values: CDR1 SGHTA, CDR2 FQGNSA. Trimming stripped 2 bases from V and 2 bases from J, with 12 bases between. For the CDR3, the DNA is TGTGCCAGCAGCTTATCTCGTGGACAGCAAGAGACCCAGTACTTC. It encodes CASSLSRGQQETQYF.

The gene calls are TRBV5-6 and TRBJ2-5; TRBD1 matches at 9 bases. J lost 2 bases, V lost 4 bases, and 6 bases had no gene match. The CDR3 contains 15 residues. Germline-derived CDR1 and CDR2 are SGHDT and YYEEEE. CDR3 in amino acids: CASSPDRGLQETQYF. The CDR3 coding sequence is TGTGCCAGCAGCCCGGACAGGGGCCTACAAGAGACCCAGTACTTC.

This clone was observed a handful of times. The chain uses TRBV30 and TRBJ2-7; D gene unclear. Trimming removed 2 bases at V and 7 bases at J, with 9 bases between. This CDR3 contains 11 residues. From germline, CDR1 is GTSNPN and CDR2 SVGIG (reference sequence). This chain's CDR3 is CAWSSEQEQYF. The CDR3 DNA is TGTGCCTGGAGTTCGGAACAGGAGCAGTACTTC.

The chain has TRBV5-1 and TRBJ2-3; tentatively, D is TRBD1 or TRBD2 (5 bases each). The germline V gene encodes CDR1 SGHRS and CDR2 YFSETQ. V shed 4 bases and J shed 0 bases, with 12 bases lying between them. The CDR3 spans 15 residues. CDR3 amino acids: CASSPGTGSTDTQYF. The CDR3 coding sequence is TGCGCCAGCAGCCCCGGGACCGGAAGCACAGATACGCAGTATTTT.

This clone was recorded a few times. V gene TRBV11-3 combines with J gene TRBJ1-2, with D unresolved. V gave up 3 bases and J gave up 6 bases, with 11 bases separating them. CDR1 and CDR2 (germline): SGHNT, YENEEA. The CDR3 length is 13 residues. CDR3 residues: CASSFQRGNGYTF. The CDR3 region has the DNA TGTGCCAGCAGCTTTCAAAGAGGAAATGGCTACACCTTC.

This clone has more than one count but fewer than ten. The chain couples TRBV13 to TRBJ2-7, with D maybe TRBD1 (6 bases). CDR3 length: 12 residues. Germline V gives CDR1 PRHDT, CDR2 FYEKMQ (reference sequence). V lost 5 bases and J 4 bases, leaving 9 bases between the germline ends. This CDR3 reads CASSKQGYEQYF. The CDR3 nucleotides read TGTGCCAGCAGCAAACAGGGATACGAGCAGTACTTC. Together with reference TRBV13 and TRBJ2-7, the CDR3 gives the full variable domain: AAGVIQSPRHLIKEKRETATLKCYPIPRHDTVYWYQQGPGQDPQFLISFYEKMQSDKGSIPDRFSAQQFSDYHSELNMSSLELGDSALYFCASSKQGYEQYFGPGTRLTVT.

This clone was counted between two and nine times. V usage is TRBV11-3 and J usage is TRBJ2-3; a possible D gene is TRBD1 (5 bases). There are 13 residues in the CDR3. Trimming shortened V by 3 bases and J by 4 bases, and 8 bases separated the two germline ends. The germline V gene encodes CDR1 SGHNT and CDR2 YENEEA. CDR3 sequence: CASSLGPPDTQYF. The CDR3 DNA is TGTGCCAGCAGCTTGGGGCCCCCAGATACGCAGTATTTT.

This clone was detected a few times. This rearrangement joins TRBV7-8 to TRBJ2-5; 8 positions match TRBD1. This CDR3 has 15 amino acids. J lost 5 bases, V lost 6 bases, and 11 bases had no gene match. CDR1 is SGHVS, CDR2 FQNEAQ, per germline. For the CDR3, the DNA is TGTGCCAGCAGGCCCACAGGGGGGCCTTGGGAGACCCAGTACTTC. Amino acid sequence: CASRPTGGPWETQYF. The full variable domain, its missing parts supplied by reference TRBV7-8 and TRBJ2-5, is GAGVSQSPRYKVAKRGQDVALRCDPISGHVSLFWYQQALGQGPEFLTYFQNEAQLDKSGLPSDRFFAERPEGSVSTLKIQRTQQEDSAVYLCASRPTGGPWETQYFGPGTRLLVL.

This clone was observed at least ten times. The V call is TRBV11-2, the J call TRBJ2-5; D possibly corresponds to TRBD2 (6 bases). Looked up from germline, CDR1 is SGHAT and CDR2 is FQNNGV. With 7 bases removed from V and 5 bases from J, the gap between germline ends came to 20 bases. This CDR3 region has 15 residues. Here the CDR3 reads CASISGRGVRETQYF. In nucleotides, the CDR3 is TGTGCCAGCATCTCTGGGCGCGGGGTACGGGAGACCCAGTACTTC.

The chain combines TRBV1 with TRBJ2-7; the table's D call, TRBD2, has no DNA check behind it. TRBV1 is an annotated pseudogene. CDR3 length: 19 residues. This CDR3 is CTSSSARTSGGRLPYEQYF. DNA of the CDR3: TGCACCAGCAGCTCGGCCAGGACTAGCGGGGGACGCCTCCCCTACGAGCAGTACTTC.

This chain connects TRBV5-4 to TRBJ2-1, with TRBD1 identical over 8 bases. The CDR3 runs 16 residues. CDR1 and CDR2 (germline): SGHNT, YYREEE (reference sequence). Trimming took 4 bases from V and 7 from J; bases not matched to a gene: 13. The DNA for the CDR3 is TGTGCCAGCAGCACTGGGGACAGGACGATACGGAATGAGCAGTTCTTC. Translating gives CASSTGDRTIRNEQFF.

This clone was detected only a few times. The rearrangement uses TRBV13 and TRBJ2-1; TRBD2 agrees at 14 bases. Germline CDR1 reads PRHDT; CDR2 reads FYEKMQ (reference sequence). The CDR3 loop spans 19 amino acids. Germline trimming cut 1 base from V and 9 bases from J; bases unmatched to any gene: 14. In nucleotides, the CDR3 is TGTGCCAGCAGCTTAGAGGGAATGACTAGCGGGGGGGCCGGTCCTGAGCAGTTCTTC. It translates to CASSLEGMTSGGAGPEQFF. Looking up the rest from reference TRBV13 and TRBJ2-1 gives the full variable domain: AAGVIQSPRHLIKEKRETATLKCYPIPRHDTVYWYQQGPGQDPQFLISFYEKMQSDKGSIPDRFSAQQFSDYHSELNMSSLELGDSALYFCASSLEGMTSGGAGPEQFFGPGTRLTVL.

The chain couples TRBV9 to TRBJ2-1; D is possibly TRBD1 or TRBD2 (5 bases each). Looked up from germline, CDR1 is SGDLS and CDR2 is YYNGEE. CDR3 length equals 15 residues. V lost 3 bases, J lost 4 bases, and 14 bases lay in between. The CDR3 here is CASSARDGFYNEQFF. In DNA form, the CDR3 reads TGTGCCAGCAGCGCACGGGACGGATTTTACAATGAGCAGTTCTTC.

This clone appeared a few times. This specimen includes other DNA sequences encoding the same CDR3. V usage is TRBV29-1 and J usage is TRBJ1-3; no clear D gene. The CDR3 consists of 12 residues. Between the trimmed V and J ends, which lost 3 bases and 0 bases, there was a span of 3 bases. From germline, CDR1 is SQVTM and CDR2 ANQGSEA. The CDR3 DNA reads TGCAGCGTTGACAGCTCTGGAAACACCATATATTTT. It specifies CSVDSSGNTIYF.

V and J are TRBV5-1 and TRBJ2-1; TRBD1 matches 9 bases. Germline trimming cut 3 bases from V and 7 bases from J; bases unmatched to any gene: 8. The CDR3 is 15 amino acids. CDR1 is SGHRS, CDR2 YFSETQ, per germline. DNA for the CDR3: TGCGCCAGCAGCTCTACAGGGGGCGTATCGAATGAGCAGTTCTTC. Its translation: CASSSTGGVSNEQFF.